This T cell receptor beta chain was captured in a study of T cell responses to AZD1222 COVID-19 vaccine. Points on this clone: Its antigen remains unknown.

Some clones are missing from TCRdb's copy, which holds only in-frame ones; the method was immunoSEQ multiplex PCR. Here the sample spans 150,000 to 200,000 clones, 80% to 95% being singletons. The study, taken as a whole, reports: Sampling that yielded the repertoires occurred only after the peak T cell response.

CDR3 length: 13 amino acids. Germline CDR1 is KGHSH and CDR2 is LQKENI. Germline trimming cut 5 bases from V and 5 bases from J; bases unmatched to any gene: 2. This receptor was taken from an adult who received the MenACWY meningococcal vaccine as a control. V gene TRBV18 combines with J gene TRBJ1-4; 7 bases align to TRBD1. The material sequenced was peripheral blood, taken 28 days after the second dose of the MenACWY control vaccine. CDR3 nucleotide sequence: TGTGCCAGCTCAGGACAGGCGAATGAAAAACTGTTTTTT. Amino acids: CASSGQANEKLFF. Based on the CDR3 plus reference TRBV18 and TRBJ1-4, the full variable domain is NAGVMQNPRHLVRRRGQEARLRCSPMKGHSHVYWYRQLPEEGLKFMVYLQKENIIDESGMPKERFSAEFPKEGPSILRIQQVVRGDSAAYFCASSGQANEKLFFGSGTQLSVL.